This record concerns one TCR beta chain sequence. Its antigen is undetermined. Described time point: persistent/refractory GD, antithyroid drugs over 5 years with positive TRAb. Following extraction of RNA from PBMCs, that RNA was used to make the TCR library. The data originate from a study of regulatory T cells in long-lasting Graves disease. This CDR3 region has 12 residues. V was cut by 7 bases and J by 2 bases, with 9 bases left in between. Germline assignment: CDR1 SQVTM and CDR2 ANQGSEA. CDR3-region Arm-PCR and iRepertoire HTBI primers produced the TCR beta libraries. One entry per CDR3 protein results from TCRdb running MiXCR on the multiplex PCR reads. The table records 600,000 to 850,000 distinct CDR3 sequences, 25% to 30% of them present only once. Study-wide results and caveats: Only peripheral blood was studied, not thyroid tissue.

The origin of this receptor is a female donor with Graves disease. The sequenced sample was peripheral blood mononuclear cells (PBMCs), obtained when the disease was refractory, from a patient treated with antithyroid drugs. This chain links TRBV29-1 with TRBJ1-5; no reliable D call. CDR3 loop: CSAWDGNQPQHF. The CDR3 DNA reads TGCAGCGCATGGGATGGCAATCAGCCCCAGCATTTT.